Listed below are T cell receptor beta chains from one sample, sequenced in a study of CD8+ T cells in alopecia areata. Using immunoSEQ multiplex PCR, the repertoire was profiled, and TCRdb retains in-frame clones only, with some absent. This table holds 90,000 to 120,000 clones, under 65% found once. The specimen sequenced was NKG2D-low CD8+ T cells sorted from blood. The receptors here all came from a human donor with alopecia areata. The CDR3 runs from the conserved cysteine through the conserved F or W. The order of the fields is clone size, V gene, J gene, D gene, CDR3 DNA, CDR3 protein. The D gene is left open where the match is weak. The size entry is marked missing in some rows and otherwise reads once, few, many or a size class.

size: -; V: TRBV5-1; J: TRBJ2-1; D: -; DNA: TGCGCCAGCAGCTCGCCTGAAGTTGGTCGGGATTATGAGCAGTTCTTC; CDR3: CASSSPEVGRDYEQFF
size: -; V: TRBV29-1; J: TRBJ2-7; D: -; DNA: TGCAGCGTTGAAGGAGTTGGGTCAGGGGACTACGAGCAGTACTTC; CDR3: CSVEGVGSGDYEQYF
size: -; V: TRBV13; J: TRBJ1-2; D: TRBD1; DNA: TGTGCCAGCAGCCCAGGGGGCGCAGCTGGCTACACCTTC; CDR3: CASSPGGAAGYTF
size: -; V: TRBV4-1; J: TRBJ1-5; D: -; DNA: TGTGCCAGCAGCTTAGGTGGTCAGCCCCAGCATTTT; CDR3: CASSLGGQPQHF
size: -; V: TRBV5-1; J: TRBJ2-4; D: -; DNA: TGCGCCAGCAGCTTCAGTCAGGGACATCCTTCCAAAAACATTCAGTACTTC; CDR3: CASSFSQGHPSKNIQYF
size: -; V: TRBV6-1; J: TRBJ2-5; D: -; DNA: TGTGCCAGCAGTGAAGGGATAGAGGTCAGGGGGACCCAGTACTTC; CDR3: CASSEGIEVRGTQYF
size: -; V: TRBV10-2; J: TRBJ2-1; D: TRBD2; DNA: TGCGCCAGCAGTGACTGGCTAGCGGGAGTCAGGGGCTACAATGAGCAGTTCTTC; CDR3: CASSDWLAGVRGYNEQFF
size: few; V: TRBV4-1; J: TRBJ2-3; D: -; DNA: TGCGCCAGCAGCCAAGATCCAAAAAACCCCACAGATACGCAGTATTTT; CDR3: CASSQDPKNPTDTQYF
size: -; V: TRBV25-1; J: TRBJ2-5; D: -; DNA: TGTGCCAGCATGGCGGGAGAGACCCAGTACTTC; CDR3: CASMAGETQYF
size: few; V: TRBV6-5; J: TRBJ2-7; D: -; DNA: TGTGCCAGCAGTAAGAATGGCGAGGAAGAGCAGTACTTC; CDR3: CASSKNGEEEQYF
size: -; V: TRBV7-3; J: TRBJ2-2; D: TRBD2; DNA: TGTGCCAGCAGCTTAACGGGGGTAGCGGGAACCAGGGAGCTGTTTTTT; CDR3: CASSLTGVAGTRELFF
size: few; V: TRBV19; J: TRBJ2-1; D: -; DNA: TGTGCCAGTAGCCATGATGGGCAGGGTGAGCAGTTCTTC; CDR3: CASSHDGQGEQFF
size: -; V: TRBV13; J: TRBJ2-1; D: TRBD2; DNA: TGTGCCAGCAGCTCGACTAGCTTACTTAATGAGCAGTTCTTC; CDR3: CASSSTSLLNEQFF
size: -; V: TRBV2; J: TRBJ1-5; D: -; DNA: TGTGCCAGCAATGTGGTCCGCGATAGCAATCAGCCCCAGCATTTT; CDR3: CASNVVRDSNQPQHF
size: few; V: TRBV14; J: TRBJ2-1; D: TRBD2; DNA: TGTGCCAGCAGCCTAGGACTAGCCCCATACTACAATGAGCAGTTCTTC; CDR3: CASSLGLAPYYNEQFF
size: -; V: TRBV9; J: TRBJ2-7; D: TRBD1; DNA: TGTGCCAGCAGCCCTCAGACAGGGCCCATTGGGGAGCAGTACTTC; CDR3: CASSPQTGPIGEQYF
size: few; V: TRBV7-2; J: TRBJ2-1; D: -; DNA: TGTGCCAGCAGCCCCACCCTGTCCTACAATGAGCAGTTCTTC; CDR3: CASSPTLSYNEQFF
size: few; V: TRBV28; J: TRBJ2-7; D: -; DNA: TGTGCCAGCAGTTTATCCGACAGGCGGGACGAGCAGTACTTC; CDR3: CASSLSDRRDEQYF
size: -; V: TRBV4-1; J: TRBJ2-7; D: TRBD1; DNA: TGCGCCAGCAGCCTTCGGGACAGGGCAGATGAGCAGTACTTC; CDR3: CASSLRDRADEQYF
size: -; V: TRBV6-5; J: TRBJ2-7; D: TRBD2; DNA: TGTGCCAGCAGTTACTCTTTACTAGCGGACCACTACGAGCAGTACTTC; CDR3: CASSYSLLADHYEQYF
size: -; V: TRBV6-5; J: TRBJ2-7; D: -; DNA: TGTGCCAGCACAGACTCCTACGAGCAGTACTTC; CDR3: CASTDSYEQYF
size: -; V: TRBV6-1; J: TRBJ1-3; D: -; DNA: TGTGCCAGCAGGGACGGCTCTGGAAACACCATATATTTT; CDR3: CASRDGSGNTIYF
size: -; V: TRBV4-1; J: TRBJ2-1; D: TRBD2; DNA: TGCGCCAGCAGCCAAGGGGCGGGAGGGTACAATGAGCAGTTCTTC; CDR3: CASSQGAGGYNEQFF
size: few; V: TRBV5-1; J: TRBJ2-2; D: -; DNA: TGCGCCAGCAGGCTAAACACCGGGGAGCTGTTTTTT; CDR3: CASRLNTGELFF
size: -; V: TRBV28; J: TRBJ2-5; D: -; DNA: TGTGCCAGCAGATCTTCGGGGGCGGGTTGGGAGACCCAGTACTTC; CDR3: CASRSSGAGWETQYF
size: once; V: TRBV4-1; J: TRBJ2-7; D: TRBD2; DNA: TGCGCCAGCAGCCCCAACTTACTAGCGGAAGCCTACGAGCAGTACTTC; CDR3: CASSPNLLAEAYEQYF
size: -; V: TRBV19; J: TRBJ2-3; D: -; DNA: TGTGCCAGTAGATTGGCAGATACGCAGTATTTT; CDR3: CASRLADTQYF
size: few; V: TRBV7-3; J: TRBJ2-1; D: TRBD2; DNA: TGTGCCAGCAGCCCGGTAGCGGGAGGAACCTACAATGAGCAGTTCTTC; CDR3: CASSPVAGGTYNEQFF
size: -; V: TRBV4-1; J: TRBJ2-7; D: -; DNA: TGCGCCAGCAGCCCCCGGGACTCCTACGAGCAGTACTTC; CDR3: CASSPRDSYEQYF
size: few; V: TRBV28; J: TRBJ2-7; D: TRBD2; DNA: TGTGCCAGCAGTTTCCTCCTAGCGGGGAGCTCCTACGAGCAGTACTTC; CDR3: CASSFLLAGSSYEQYF
size: once; V: TRBV6-5; J: TRBJ2-3; D: -; DNA: TGTGCCAGCAGTACGCGGGGAAGCACAGATACGCAGTATTTT; CDR3: CASSTRGSTDTQYF
size: medium-sized; V: TRBV7-8; J: TRBJ2-1; D: -; DNA: TGTGCCAGCAGCGGACTTAGAATGGAAGAGGACAATGAGCAGTTCTTC; CDR3: CASSGLRMEEDNEQFF
size: few; V: TRBV29-1; J: TRBJ2-7; D: TRBD2; DNA: TGCAGCGTTGCCGGGACTAGCGGGAGTGCGTCGGTGGAGCAGTACTTC; CDR3: CSVAGTSGSASVEQYF
size: -; V: TRBV5-4; J: TRBJ2-7; D: TRBD1; DNA: TGTGCCAGCAGCTTGGCGGGACAGGGTTTCCACGAGCAGTACTTC; CDR3: CASSLAGQGFHEQYF
size: -; V: TRBV2; J: TRBJ1-2; D: TRBD1; DNA: TGTGCCAGCCCCCGACAGGGAGGAATCCCTGTCGATGGCTACACCTTC; CDR3: CASPRQGGIPVDGYTF